Reported below is one TCR beta chain. This entry is derived from a study of cytomegalovirus exposure and HLA in healthy donors. 13 Jbeta primers and 60 Vbeta primers were used for the PCR. Generated by immunoSEQ multiplex PCR, the TCRdb table keeps only in-frame clones and is missing some. This sample has around 150,000 clones, with 80% found just once. The source material was PBMCs. The source of this sequence is a man aged 25-45 years in good health and CMV-seronegative.

CDR3 nucleotides: TGTGCCAGCAGTTATAAACAGGGGGGAGGGGGGCAGCCCCAGCATTTT. Translated: CASSYKQGGGGQPQHF. The J gene is TRBJ1-5, the V gene TRBV27, with TRBD1 matching 8 bases. The CDR3 covers 16 residues. V lost 4 bases, J lost 7 bases, and 12 bases stayed unmatched. The V gene's germline CDR1 is MNHEY and CDR2 SMNVEV (reference sequence).